Presented here are 32 T cell receptor beta chains from one specimen sequenced in a study of T cells in Graves' hyperthyroidism and ophthalmopathy. What was amplified from RNA transcripts were TCR beta CDR3 regions. The HTBI primer set was used in a first-round RT-PCR of the TCR CDR3. One entry per CDR3 protein, called by TCRdb with MiXCR from the multiplex PCR reads. Among around 420,000 distinct CDR3 sequences listed, around a sixth were seen once. The sequenced sample was blood. These receptors originate from a woman under 30 with Graves' hyperthyroidism.

At least ten counts were recorded for this clonotype. The CDR3 DNA is TGTGCCAGCAGCCACGAAGGGGACTTCTATGGCTACACCTTC. Amino acids: CASSHEGDFYGYTF. The chain has TRBV3-1 and TRBJ1-2; possible D gene TRBD1, 5 bases. Trimming removed 3 bases at V and 4 bases at J, with 12 bases between. The V gene's germline CDR1 is LGHDT and CDR2 YNNKEL (reference sequence). The CDR3 length is 14 residues.

This clonotype was seen ten or more times. The chain recombines TRBV18 with TRBJ2-1; TRBD1 might be the D (6 bases). Per germline, CDR1 KGHSH and CDR2 LQKENI. This CDR3 spans 16 amino acids. Trimming removed 2 bases from V and 0 bases from J, with 11 bases in between. CDR3 in amino acids: CASSPYRVGSYNEQFF. CDR3 nucleotide sequence: TGTGCCAGCTCACCATACAGGGTAGGCTCCTACAATGAGCAGTTCTTC.

This chain uses TRBV5-6 with TRBJ2-3; D unresolved. Trimming removed 5 bases at V and 3 bases at J, with 19 bases between. This CDR3 contains 16 residues. Germline assignment: CDR1 SGHDT and CDR2 YYEEEE. Here the CDR3 reads CASRESLPQVTDTQYF. In DNA form, the CDR3 reads TGTGCCAGCAGGGAGTCACTCCCGCAAGTAACAGATACGCAGTATTTT.

Ten or more counts support this clonotype. The V and J genes are TRBV6-1 and TRBJ2-1; 8 nucleotides align to TRBD2. The CDR3 loop spans 15 amino acids. V lost 6 bases, J lost 6 bases, and 10 bases stayed unmatched. CDR1 is MNHNS, CDR2 SASEGT, per germline. CDR3 loop: CASRSSGTRINEQFF. As DNA, the CDR3 is TGTGCCAGCAGAAGTTCCGGGACTAGGATCAATGAGCAGTTCTTC.

At least ten counts were recorded for this clonotype. This sequence joins TRBV7-2 and TRBJ1-6, with D possibly matching TRBD1 (5 bases). The germline V gene encodes CDR1 SGHTA and CDR2 FQGNSA. V was clipped by 2 bases and J by 9 bases, with 11 bases between them. The CDR3 has 14 amino acids. CDR3 protein: CASSLRDETSPLHF. DNA for the CDR3: TGTGCCAGCAGCTTACGGGACGAAACTTCACCCCTCCACTTT. The full variable domain, completed using reference TRBV7-2 and TRBJ1-6, is GAGVSQSPSNKVTEKGKDVELRCDPISGHTALYWYRQSLGQGLEFLIYFQGNSAPDKSGLPSDRFSAERTGGSVSTLTIQRTQQEDSAVYLCASSLRDETSPLHFGNGTRLTVT.

This clonotype was recorded a few times. The chain carries TRBV6-6 and TRBJ1-2; D not certain. Germline V gene sequence: CDR1 MNHNY, CDR2 SVGAGI (reference sequence). The CDR3 is made up of 14 amino acids. Trimming pared 0 bases from V and 6 bases from J, leaving 11 bases between. CDR3 residues: CASSYSYGGDGYTF. The CDR3 DNA follows: TGTGCCAGCAGTTACTCATACGGTGGGGATGGCTACACCTTC.

This clonotype was picked up many times. V gene TRBV20-1 combines with J gene TRBJ1-1; tentatively, D is TRBD1 (6 bases). CDR1 DFQATT and CDR2 SNEGSKA come from the germline V gene (reference sequence). The CDR3 has 15 amino acids. Between the trimmed V and J ends, which lost 3 bases and 4 bases, there was a span of 18 bases. For the CDR3, the DNA is TGCAGTGCTAGGGATGGGGGCACAGGAAGCACTGAAGCTTTCTTT. This sequence encodes CSARDGGTGSTEAFF.

The rearrangement joins TRBV12-3 or TRBV12-4 to TRBJ1-1; TRBD1 matches 7 bases. The CDR3 runs to 15 residues. V dropped 5 bases and J dropped 3; count of bases not matched to a gene: 9. This CDR3 reads CASSPPGGKDTEAFF. The CDR3 region has the DNA TGTGCCAGCAGTCCCCCAGGGGGTAAAGACACTGAAGCTTTCTTT.

The chain employs TRBV5-8 and TRBJ1-1; 8 bases line up with TRBD1. CDR3 length: 17 residues. Per germline, CDR1 SGHTS and CDR2 YDEGEE. V gave up 3 bases and J gave up 2 bases; unmatched junction bases: 12. As DNA, the CDR3 is TGTGCCAGCAGCTACATACCGGGACAGGAGCCAAACACTGAAGCTTTCTTT. Protein sequence: CASSYIPGQEPNTEAFF. The full variable domain, its missing parts supplied by reference TRBV5-8 and TRBJ1-1, is EAGVTQSPTHLIKTRGQQATLRCSPISGHTSVYWYQQALGLGLQFLLWYDEGEERNRGNFPPRFSGRQFPNYSSELNVNALELEDSALYLCASSYIPGQEPNTEAFFGQGTRLTVV.

This clonotype was observed a handful of times. The genes are TRBV9 and TRBJ2-7; no firm D call. The V end lost 0 bases, the J end lost 0 bases, and 7 bases lay between the germline ends. CDR3 length: 14 residues. Per germline, CDR1 SGDLS and CDR2 YYNGEE. The CDR3 DNA reads as TGTGCCAGCAGCGTAGGTCATAACTCCTACGAGCAGTACTTC. Encoded protein: CASSVGHNSYEQYF.

At least ten counts were recorded for this clonotype. The chain is built from TRBV20-1 and TRBJ1-5; D might be TRBD1 (5 bases). CDR1 and CDR2 (germline): DFQATT, SNEGSKA (reference sequence). This CDR3 contains 16 residues. Between the trimmed V and J ends, which lost 3 bases and 5 bases, there was a span of 20 bases. The CDR3 region is CSASRQGRIKDQPQHF. DNA for the CDR3: TGCAGTGCTAGTCGCCAGGGAAGGATTAAGGATCAGCCCCAGCATTTT.

V usage is TRBV4-1 and J usage is TRBJ2-5; D is ambiguous. The V and J ends lost 0 bases and 4 bases respectively, with 9 bases between them. Per the germline V gene, CDR1 is MGHRA and CDR2 is YSYEKL. The CDR3 runs to 14 residues. As DNA, the CDR3 is TGCGCCAGCAGCCAAGAGAGATGGGGAGAGACCCAGTACTTC. Residues: CASSQERWGETQYF.

This clonotype has at least ten counts. V gene TRBV11-2 combines with J gene TRBJ2-2, with 15 bases matching TRBD2. Germline loops: CDR1 SGHAT, CDR2 FQNNGV. The trim removed 1 base at V and 0 bases at J, leaving 15 bases unmatched. There are 23 residues in the CDR3. As DNA, the CDR3 is TGTGCCAGCAGCTTAGGCTCGGTGCTACCGGGACTAGCGGGGGGAACGAACACCGGGGAGCTGTTTTTT. It yields the protein CASSLGSVLPGLAGGTNTGELFF.

This clonotype was picked up one time. The chain has TRBV9 and TRBJ1-2; D is uncertain. Germline V gene data show CDR1 as SGDLS and CDR2 as YYNGEE. This CDR3 is built from 14 residues. V lost 0 bases to trimming and J lost 7 bases, with 13 bases between them. CDR3 in DNA: TGTGCCAGCAGCGTAGGGCGGGGATCAGGTGGCTACACCTTC. This translates into CASSVGRGSGGYTF.

This clonotype was recorded at least ten times. The chain links TRBV11-2 to TRBJ1-4; D may be TRBD1 (5 bases). V lost 1 base and J 1 base, leaving 13 bases between the germline ends. The germline gives CDR1 SGHAT, CDR2 FQNNGV. CDR3 length: 17 amino acids. The CDR3 DNA reads as TGTGCCAGCAGCTTAGGGGTGGGGCATGGAACTAATGAAAAACTGTTTTTT. Its translation is CASSLGVGHGTNEKLFF.

In its sample, this clonotype was seen a few times. V gene TRBV6-6 combines with J gene TRBJ2-2, with 10 bases identical to TRBD2. This CDR3 comprises 18 residues. Germline V gene sequence: CDR1 MNHNY, CDR2 SVGAGI (reference sequence). V trimming: 1 base; J trimming: 3 bases; junction bases outside the gene matches: 8. The CDR3, as DNA: TGTGCCAGCAGTTACTGGGCTAGCGGGGGATCGTACACCGGGGAGCTGTTTTTT. Its translation: CASSYWASGGSYTGELFF.

J is TRBJ1-6 and V is TRBV20-1, with 10 bases that match TRBD1. Germline CDR1 and CDR2: DFQATT and SNEGSKA (reference sequence). The junction had 13 bases not matched to a gene; V was cut back by 5 bases and J by 6 bases. The CDR3 contains 17 residues. This chain's CDR3 is CSASHYTGTGVNSPLHF. The CDR3 DNA reads TGCAGTGCTTCCCACTACACCGGGACAGGGGTTAATTCACCCCTCCACTTT.

This clonotype appeared many times. This chain joins TRBV12-3 or TRBV12-4 and TRBJ1-6; D is possibly TRBD1 (5 bases). Trimming left V 3 bases short and J 9 bases short, with 9 bases between. This CDR3 has 13 amino acids. The CDR3 DNA reads as TGTGCCAGCAGTTTCGGGGGGGGTTCACCCCTCCACTTT. Protein sequence: CASSFGGGSPLHF.

With regard to this clonotype: With a much larger clone just one base away, this may be a read error. The chain uses TRBV7-6 and TRBJ1-1; D is unclear. This CDR3 is built from 15 residues. CDR1 is SGHVS, CDR2 FNYEAQ, per germline. The CDR3 reads CASSPPAIMNTEALF. Written as DNA, the CDR3 is TGTGCCAGCAGCCCCCCTGCAATTATGAACACTGAAGCTCTCTTT.

This clonotype has a handful of counts. V usage is TRBV9 and J usage is TRBJ2-7, with TRBD2 as a possible D gene (5 bases). CDR3 length: 15 amino acids. Looked up from germline, CDR1 is SGDLS and CDR2 is YYNGEE. V was trimmed by 0 bases and J by 0 bases, leaving 10 bases between them. As DNA, the CDR3 is TGTGCCAGCAGCGTAGGCCCGGGGAGCTCCTACGAGCAGTACTTC. Translated: CASSVGPGSSYEQYF.

This chain connects TRBV7-9 to TRBJ2-7; 10 bases map to TRBD2. The germline V gene has CDR1 SEHNR and CDR2 FQNEAQ (reference sequence). This CDR3 has 14 residues. V gave up 0 bases and J gave up 5 bases; unmatched junction bases: 1. The CDR3 DNA reads TGTGCCAGCAGCTTAGCAGGGACTAGCGACGAGCAGTACTTC. Residues: CASSLAGTSDEQYF. Looking up the rest from reference TRBV7-9 and TRBJ2-7 gives the full variable domain: DTGVSQNPRHKITKRGQNVTFRCDPISEHNRLYWYRQTLGQGPEFLTYFQNEAQLEKSRLLSDRFSAERPKGSFSTLEIQRTEQGDSAMYLCASSLAGTSDEQYFGPGTRLTVT.

In regard to this clonotype: Germline and junction disagree at one end, which may indicate a read error. The rearrangement uses TRBV7-7 and TRBJ2-1; D gene uncertain. Germline V gives CDR1 SSHAT, CDR2 FNYEAQ (reference sequence). CDR3 length equals 14 residues. CDR3 residues: CASSPEPYNNEQFF. CDR3 in DNA: TGTGCTAGCAGCCCGGAGCCCTACAACAATGAGCAGTTCTTC.

This clonotype was observed at least ten times. This sequence joins TRBV11-2 and TRBJ2-4, with D possibly being TRBD1 or TRBD2 (5 bases each). V dropped 1 base and J dropped 0 bases, with 13 bases sitting between them. The CDR3 is 17 residues long. From germline, CDR1 is SGHAT and CDR2 FQNNGV. CDR3 region: CASSLGSGRTAKNIQYF. The CDR3 DNA follows: TGTGCCAGCAGCTTAGGCTCGGGGCGAACAGCCAAAAACATTCAGTACTTC. The whole variable domain, filled in from reference TRBV11-2 and TRBJ2-4, reads EAGVAQSPRYKIIEKRQSVAFWCNPISGHATLYWYQQILGQGPKLLIQFQNNGVVDDSQLPKDRFSAERLKGVDSTLKIQPAKLEDSAVYLCASSLGSGRTAKNIQYFGAGTRLSVL.

The sample holds many counts of this clonotype. The chain recombines TRBV20-1 with TRBJ2-2, with D possibly matching TRBD2 (6 bases). Between the trimmed V and J ends, which lost 4 bases and 4 bases, there was a span of 10 bases. CDR1 and CDR2 (germline): DFQATT, SNEGSKA (reference sequence). There are 13 residues in the CDR3. The DNA of the CDR3 is TGCAGTGCTATGCGGGAATTCACCGGGGAGCTGTTTTTT. Amino acid sequence: CSAMREFTGELFF.

This clonotype was seen a few times. This chain connects TRBV2 to TRBJ1-1; unclear D gene. This CDR3 has 16 residues. V lost 7 bases to trimming and J lost 0 bases, with 18 bases between them. In germline, CDR1 is SNHLY, CDR2 FYNNEI. CDR3 sequence reads: CASNPNSHNMNTEAFF. CDR3 sequence (DNA): TGTGCCAGCAACCCGAACAGTCATAATATGAACACTGAAGCTTTCTTT.

This clonotype was seen many times. The chain has TRBV6-2 or TRBV6-3 and TRBJ1-5; D remains ambiguous. Germline V gene sequence: CDR1 MNHEY, CDR2 SVGEGT. This CDR3 has 14 amino acids. V was shortened by 6 bases and J by 4 bases, with 13 bases between the two germline ends. CDR3 region: CASRNPVGNQPQHF. CDR3 DNA: TGTGCCAGCAGGAACCCGGTAGGGAATCAGCCCCAGCATTTT.

This clonotype was recorded a few times. V gene TRBV4-1 combines with J gene TRBJ1-5, with D uncertain. This CDR3 has 15 amino acids. Trimming cost V 2 bases and J 3 bases, with 11 bases left between them. Germline-derived CDR1 and CDR2 are MGHRA and YSYEKL. The CDR3: CASSQIDRNNQPQHF. The DNA of the CDR3 is TGCGCCAGCAGCCAAATAGATCGAAACAATCAGCCCCAGCATTTT.

This clonotype has only a few counts. The chain recombines TRBV7-6 with TRBJ1-6; perhaps TRBD1 as D (5 bases). Looked up from germline, CDR1 is SGHVS and CDR2 is FNYEAQ. Trimming removed 4 bases at V and 5 bases at J, with 18 bases between. The CDR3 spans 17 residues. The CDR3 coding sequence is TGTGCCAGCAGCTCCCTGGGGGGGGTAGGAGATAATTCACCCCTCCACTTT. Residues: CASSSLGGVGDNSPLHF.

The V call is TRBV7-9, the J call TRBJ2-7; 7 bases are a match to TRBD1. The CDR3 runs 16 residues. Germline CDR1 is SEHNR and CDR2 is FQNEAQ (reference sequence). The V gene end was trimmed by 5 bases and the J gene end by 2 bases; junction bases not matched to a gene: 12. The CDR3: CASSHWMGQRTYEQYF. Written as DNA, the CDR3 is TGTGCCAGCAGCCACTGGATGGGACAGAGGACCTACGAGCAGTACTTC.

This clonotype was seen ten or more times. This chain connects TRBV20-1 to TRBJ2-5; D is perhaps TRBD1 or TRBD2 (5 bases each). The V end lost 1 base, the J end lost 9 bases, and 18 bases lay between the germline ends. CDR1 and CDR2 from the germline V gene are DFQATT and SNEGSKA (reference sequence). This CDR3 is built from 14 residues. In DNA, the CDR3 is TGCAGTGCTAGAGTTGAGGGGCCCTCCGGGGCCCAGTACTTC. Translation gives CSARVEGPSGAQYF.

This clonotype was counted ten times or more. The genes are TRBV5-1 and TRBJ2-3, with 7 bases aligning to TRBD1. The trim removed 0 bases at V and 1 base at J, leaving 8 bases unmatched. This CDR3 region has 17 residues. From germline, CDR1 is SGHRS and CDR2 YFSETQ. The CDR3 region is CASSLAIRDRGTDTQYF. CDR3 sequence (DNA): TGCGCCAGCAGCTTGGCCATCCGGGACAGAGGCACAGATACGCAGTATTTT.

This clonotype was seen at least ten times. J is TRBJ2-7 and V is TRBV12-3 or TRBV12-4; the match to TRBD2 covers 10 bases. Unmatched junction bases numbered 2, after V lost 6 bases and J lost 3 bases. The CDR3 has 13 amino acids. CDR3 residues: CASSRTSGYEQYF. CDR3 DNA sequence: TGTGCCAGCAGCCGGACTAGCGGCTACGAGCAGTACTTC.